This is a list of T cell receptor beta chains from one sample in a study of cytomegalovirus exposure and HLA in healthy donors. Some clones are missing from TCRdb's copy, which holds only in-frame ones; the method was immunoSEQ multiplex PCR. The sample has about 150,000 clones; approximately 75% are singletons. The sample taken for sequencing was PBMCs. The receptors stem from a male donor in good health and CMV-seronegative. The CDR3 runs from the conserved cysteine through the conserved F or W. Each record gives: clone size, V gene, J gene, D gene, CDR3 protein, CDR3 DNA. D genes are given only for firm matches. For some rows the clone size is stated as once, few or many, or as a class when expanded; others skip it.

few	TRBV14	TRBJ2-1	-	CASSQARRIYNEQFF	TGTGCCAGCAGCCAAGCGAGGAGGATCTACAATGAGCAGTTCTTC
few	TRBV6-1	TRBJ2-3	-	CASSEADSRDF	TGTGCCAGCAGTGAAGCTGACAGCAGGGATTTT
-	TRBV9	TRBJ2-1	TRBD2	CASSVASPAGGLNEQFF	TGTGCCAGCAGCGTAGCTTCCCCAGCGGGGGGGCTCAATGAGCAGTTCTTC
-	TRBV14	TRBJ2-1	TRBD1	CASSHWQGAEGEQFF	TGTGCCAGCAGCCATTGGCAGGGGGCAGAGGGTGAGCAGTTCTTC
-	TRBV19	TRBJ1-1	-	CASSLTAPNTEAFF	TGTGCCAGTAGTTTGACAGCGCCGAACACTGAAGCTTTCTTT
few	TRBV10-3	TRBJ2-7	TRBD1	CAISGQGAYEQYF	TGTGCCATCAGTGGACAGGGGGCCTACGAGCAGTACTTC
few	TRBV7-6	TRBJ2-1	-	CASSLARVVSYNEQFF	TGTGCCAGCAGCTTAGCGCGAGTGGTCTCCTACAATGAGCAGTTCTTC
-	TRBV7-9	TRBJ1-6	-	CASSGQGGGVSPLHF	TGTGCCAGCAGCGGGCAGGGAGGGGGAGTTTCACCCCTCCACTTT
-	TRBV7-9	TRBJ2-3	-	CASPTEESTDTQYF	TGTGCCAGCCCAACGGAGGAGAGCACAGATACGCAGTATTTT
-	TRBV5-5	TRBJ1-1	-	CASSPVAGQVNTEAFF	TGTGCCAGCAGCCCTGTGGCGGGCCAAGTGAACACTGAAGCTTTCTTT
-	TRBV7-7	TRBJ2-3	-	CASSLGQFLTDTQYF	TGTGCTAGCAGCCTTGGACAGTTCCTCACAGATACGCAGTATTTT
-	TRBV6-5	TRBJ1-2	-	CASSYSRTAYNYGYTF	TGTGCCAGCAGTTACTCGAGAACAGCCTATAACTATGGCTACACCTTC
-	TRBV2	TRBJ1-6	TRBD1	CASNPGQGANYNSPLHF	TGTGCCAGCAACCCGGGACAGGGGGCTAACTATAATTCACCCCTCCACTTT
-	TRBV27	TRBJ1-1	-	CATQGPLNTEAFF	TGTGCCACCCAGGGGCCATTGAACACTGAAGCTTTCTTT
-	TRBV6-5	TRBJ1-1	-	CASSYSRSGRAFF	TGTGCCAGCAGTTACTCGAGGTCAGGGCGAGCTTTCTTT
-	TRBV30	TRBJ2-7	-	CAWSAKGQGSYEQYF	TGTGCCTGGAGTGCCAAGGGGCAGGGCTCCTACGAGCAGTACTTC
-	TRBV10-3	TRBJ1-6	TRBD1	CAISESTGISPLHF	TGTGCCATCAGTGAGTCGACAGGGATTTCACCCCTCCACTTT
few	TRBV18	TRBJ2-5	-	CASSLDREATQYF	TGTGCCAGCTCACTCGACAGGGAGGCGACCCAGTACTTC
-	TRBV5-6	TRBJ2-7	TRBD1	CASSLAWWTGSGEQYF	TGTGCCAGCAGCTTGGCGTGGTGGACAGGGTCCGGCGAGCAGTACTTC
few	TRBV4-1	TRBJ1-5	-	CASSPPNSNQPQHF	TGCGCCAGCAGCCCGCCTAATAGCAATCAGCCCCAGCATTTT
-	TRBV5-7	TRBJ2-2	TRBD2	CASSFLAGGVNTGELFF	TGTGCCAGCAGCTTCCTAGCGGGGGGGGTGAACACCGGGGAGCTGTTTTTT
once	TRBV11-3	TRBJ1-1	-	CASSLAGGNTEAFF	TGTGCCAGCAGCTTGGCCGGGGGAAACACTGAAGCTTTCTTT
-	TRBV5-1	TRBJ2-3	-	CASSPPGSTDTQYF	TGCGCCAGCAGCCCACCCGGGAGCACAGATACGCAGTATTTT
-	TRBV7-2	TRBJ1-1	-	CASSSQRLNTEAFF	TGTGCCAGCAGCTCACAAAGACTCAACACTGAAGCTTTCTTT
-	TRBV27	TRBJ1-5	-	CASSFLRGSDQPQHF	TGTGCCAGCAGTTTCCTCAGGGGTTCGGATCAGCCCCAGCATTTT
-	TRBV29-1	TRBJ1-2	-	CSVEQGNYGYTF	TGCAGCGTTGAACAGGGAAACTATGGCTACACCTTC
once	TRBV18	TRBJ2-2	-	CASSPTAGANTGELFF	TGTGCCAGCTCACCCACGGCAGGGGCTAACACCGGGGAGCTGTTTTTT
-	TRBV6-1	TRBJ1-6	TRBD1	CASNTGGNSPLHF	TGTGCCAGCAACACAGGGGGTAATTCACCCCTCCACTTT
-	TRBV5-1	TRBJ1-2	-	CASSLGQANNYGYTF	TGCGCCAGCAGCTTGGGACAGGCGAATAACTATGGCTACACCTTC
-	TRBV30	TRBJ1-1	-	CAWSGGGSRTEAFF	TGTGCCTGGAGTGGGGGAGGGAGCAGGACTGAAGCTTTCTTT
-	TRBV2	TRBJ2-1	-	CASSPSVSYNEQFF	TGTGCCAGCAGTCCTAGCGTCTCCTACAATGAGCAGTTCTTC
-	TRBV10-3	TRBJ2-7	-	CAISDYGPLLSHEQYF	TGTGCCATCAGTGATTATGGGCCCCTCTTAAGTCACGAGCAGTACTTC
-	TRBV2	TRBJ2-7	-	CASSFRNRDYEQYF	TGTGCCAGCAGCTTCCGGAACAGGGACTACGAGCAGTACTTC
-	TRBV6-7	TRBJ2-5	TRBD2	CASSYCQGLPPGTSAETQYF	TGTGCCAGCAGTTATTGCCAGGGGCTTCCCCCCGGGACTAGCGCAGAGACCCAGTACTTC
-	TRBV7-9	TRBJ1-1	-	CASLNLDSRSEAFF	TGTGCCAGCCTCAACCTCGACAGTCGGAGCGAAGCTTTCTTT
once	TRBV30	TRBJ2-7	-	CAWSGTAGFEQYF	TGTGCCTGGAGTGGGACAGCTGGGTTCGAGCAGTACTTC
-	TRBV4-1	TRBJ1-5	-	CASSQGRGGNQPQHF	TGCGCCAGCAGCCAAGGGCGAGGCGGTAATCAGCCCCAGCATTTT
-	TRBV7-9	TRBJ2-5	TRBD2	CASSPILGEGATQYF	TGTGCCAGCAGCCCTATCCTTGGGGAGGGTGCGACCCAGTACTTC
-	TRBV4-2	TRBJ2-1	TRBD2	CASSQDSGGAGNEQFF	TGTGCCAGCAGCCAAGATAGCGGGGGGGCAGGCAATGAGCAGTTCTTC
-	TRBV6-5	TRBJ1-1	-	CASSARGASALGAFF	TGTGCCAGCAGTGCCAGAGGTGCATCGGCCTTAGGAGCTTTCTTT
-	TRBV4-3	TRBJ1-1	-	CASSQGEAPNTEAFF	TGCGCCAGCAGCCAAGGGGAGGCGCCGAACACTGAAGCTTTCTTT
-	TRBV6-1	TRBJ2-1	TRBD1	CASRPGQGVYNEQFF	TGTGCCAGCAGGCCCGGACAGGGGGTTTACAATGAGCAGTTCTTC
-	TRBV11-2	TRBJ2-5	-	CASSPYLGRVGTQYF	TGTGCCAGCAGCCCCTATCTTGGCCGGGTCGGGACCCAGTACTTC
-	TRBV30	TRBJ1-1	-	CAWRGPGMNTEAFF	TGTGCCTGGAGGGGCCCCGGGATGAACACTGAAGCTTTCTTT
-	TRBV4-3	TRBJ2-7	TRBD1	CASSQGPGQAYEQYF	TGCGCCAGCAGCCAGGGGCCTGGACAGGCCTACGAGCAGTACTTC
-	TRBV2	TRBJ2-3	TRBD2	CASTAGRGGNTDTQYF	TGTGCCAGCACCGCCGGGCGGGGGGGAAACACAGATACGCAGTATTTT
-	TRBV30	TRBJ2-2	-	CALNGRFELTGFGIGELFF	TGTGCCCTGAATGGACGTTTCGAGCTAACAGGGTTTGGGATCGGGGAGCTGTTTTTT
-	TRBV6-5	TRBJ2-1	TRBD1	CASSYSAGQGSNEQFF	TGTGCCAGCAGTTACTCTGCGGGACAGGGCTCCAATGAGCAGTTCTTC
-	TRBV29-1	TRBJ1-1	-	CSVGGGPEAFF	TGCAGCGTTGGGGGGGGCCCTGAAGCTTTCTTT
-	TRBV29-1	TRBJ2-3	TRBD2	CSAPRPPGGSTDTQYF	TGCAGCGCTCCCCGTCCCCCGGGGGGAAGCACAGATACGCAGTATTTT